Following are 4 T cell receptor beta chains from one sample sequenced in a study of blood T cell repertoires in COVID-19. Libraries were prepared by immunoSEQ multiplex PCR; TCRdb keeps only in-frame clonotypes and omits some of them. The sample holds 20,000 to 30,000 clones, around 87% seen once. The sample was peripheral blood. The receptor set was obtained from a woman aged 55-69 years with active COVID-19.

This chain joins TRBV28 and TRBJ2-3, with 7 positions matching TRBD1. Germline trimming cut 5 bases from V and 3 bases from J; bases unmatched to any gene: 8. Germline V lookup: CDR1 MDHEN, CDR2 SYDVKM. The CDR3 is 15 amino acids. The CDR3 coding sequence is TGTGCCAGCAGTCTGACAGGGTGGGATACAGATACGCAGTATTTT. The encoded protein is CASSLTGWDTDTQYF.

The chain carries TRBV11-2 and TRBJ2-7; TRBD2 matches 9 bases. Trimming removed 3 bases from V and 3 bases from J; junction bases left unmatched: 9. Germline V gene data show CDR1 as SGHAT and CDR2 as FQNNGV. There are 16 residues in the CDR3. CDR3 DNA: TGTGCCAGCAGCTTTCAACTAGCGGGTAGGGACTACGAGCAGTACTTC. Amino acids: CASSFQLAGRDYEQYF.

This clone was seen once. V usage is TRBV11-2 and J usage is TRBJ1-1, with TRBD1 matching over 7 bases. Germline CDR1 and CDR2: SGHAT and FQNNGV. CDR3 size: 14 residues. V lost 7 bases to trimming and J lost 8 bases; unmatched junction nucleotides: 13. In DNA, the CDR3 is TGTGCCAGCAAAAAACAGGGGTGGGAACCCGAAGCTTTCTTT. This sequence encodes CASKKQGWEPEAFF.

This clone was observed a few times. This chain joins TRBV5-1 and TRBJ2-5; D unclear. V lost 7 bases and J 0 bases, leaving 16 bases between the germline ends. In germline, CDR1 is SGHRS, CDR2 YFSETQ. The CDR3 length is 15 residues. CDR3 amino acids: CASPSPPVNQETQYF. CDR3 DNA sequence: TGCGCCAGCCCCTCCCCGCCGGTTAACCAAGAGACCCAGTACTTC. The whole variable domain, remainder taken from reference TRBV5-1 and TRBJ2-5, is KAGVTQTPRYLIKTRGQQVTLSCSPISGHRSVSWYQQTPGQGLQFLFEYFSETQRNKGNFPGRFSGRQFSNSRSEMNVSTLELGDSALYLCASPSPPVNQETQYFGPGTRLLVL.